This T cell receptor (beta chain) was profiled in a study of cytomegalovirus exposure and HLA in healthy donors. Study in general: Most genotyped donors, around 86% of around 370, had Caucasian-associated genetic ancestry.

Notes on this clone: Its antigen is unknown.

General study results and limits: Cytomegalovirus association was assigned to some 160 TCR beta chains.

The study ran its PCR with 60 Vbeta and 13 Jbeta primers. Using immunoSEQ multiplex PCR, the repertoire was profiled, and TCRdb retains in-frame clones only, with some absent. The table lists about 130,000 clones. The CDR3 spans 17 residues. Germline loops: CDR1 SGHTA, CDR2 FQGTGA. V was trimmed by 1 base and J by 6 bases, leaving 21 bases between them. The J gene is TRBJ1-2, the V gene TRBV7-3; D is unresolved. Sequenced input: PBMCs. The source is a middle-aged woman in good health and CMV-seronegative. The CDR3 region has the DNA TGTGCCAGCAGCTTAAACCCCGTGACGACGGGGATTGATGGCTACACCTTC. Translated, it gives CASSLNPVTTGIDGYTF.